This paragraph reports one T cell receptor beta chain. Its antigen is not known. Investigators reverse transcribed all isolated RNA, so they sequenced expressed TCRB transcripts. Produced via immunoSEQ multiplex PCR; TCRdb's table is partial and in-frame only. The sample shows hundreds of thousands of clones, 13% of them seen only once. The data belong to a study of beta chain features in type 1 diabetes. Study-level findings and limits: For Type 1 diabetes patients, all four CD4+ subsets carried TCRB CDR3s that were moderately but significantly shorter.

Trimming removed 4 bases from V and 4 bases from J, with 18 bases in between. Germline V CDR1 and CDR2: SQVTM, ANQGSEA. CDR3 length: 15 residues. Sequencing was carried out using naive CD4+ T cells from blood. The gene calls are TRBV29-1 and TRBJ2-3; D uncertain. This sequence originates from a man aged 18 to 30 with type 1 diabetes. CDR3 coding DNA: TGCAGCGTTGGTCCCCCGGGTTTTAGTCCAGATACGCAGTATTTT. Translated, it gives CSVGPPGFSPDTQYF.